Presented here are 23 T cell receptor beta chains from one specimen sequenced in a study of cytomegalovirus exposure and HLA in healthy donors. The assay was immunoSEQ multiplex PCR, and TCRdb's table has in-frame clones only and misses some. This sample has around 130,000 clones, with around 85% found just once. Sequencing was carried out using PBMCs. These receptors came from a woman in her 30s in good health and CMV-seronegative.

The chain uses TRBV21-1 and TRBJ2-3; the table's D gene call, TRBD1, was not cross checked with the DNA. TRBV21-1 is given as a pseudogene. This CDR3 has 15 residues. CDR3 nucleotides: TGTGCCAGCACCAGTCGGGGACAGGGAACAGATACGCAGTATTTT. This sequence encodes CASTSRGQGTDTQYF.

The chain is built from TRBV2 and TRBJ1-1; TRBD1 matches 9 bases. CDR1 and CDR2 from the germline V gene are SNHLY and FYNNEI. V lost 6 bases, J lost 6 bases, and 8 bases stayed unmatched. This CDR3 is 14 amino acids long. The CDR3 DNA sequence: TGTGCCAGCAGCGAAACGGGGACAGGGTCTGAAGCTTTCTTT. Amino acid sequence: CASSETGTGSEAFF.

This clone was seen once. The chain employs TRBV5-5 and TRBJ2-5; perhaps TRBD2 as D (5 bases). This CDR3 is 16 amino acids long. The germline V gene encodes CDR1 SGHKS and CDR2 YYEKEE (reference sequence). The V end lost 4 bases, the J end lost 1 base, and 17 bases lay between the germline ends. CDR3 bases: TGTGCCAGCAGCCCGCGGACTCGGCTCCTCCAAGAGACCCAGTACTTC. This sequence encodes CASSPRTRLLQETQYF.

The V gene is TRBV9, the J gene TRBJ2-3, with 11 bases identical to TRBD1. V lost 0 bases, J lost 3 bases, and 3 bases stayed unmatched. Germline V gene sequence: CDR1 SGDLS, CDR2 YYNGEE. The CDR3 loop spans 16 amino acids. The CDR3 region is CASSVGGDRGTDTQYF. DNA of the CDR3: TGTGCCAGCAGCGTAGGCGGGGACAGGGGGACAGATACGCAGTATTTT.

The rearrangement uses TRBV7-2 and TRBJ2-7, with a weak D call TRBD1 (6 bases). The length of the CDR3 is 16 residues. CDR1 and CDR2 (germline): SGHTA, FQGNSA. The germline V and J ends were trimmed by 1 base and 4 bases, with 17 bases remaining between them. CDR3 coding DNA: TGTGCCAGCAGCTTAGGGGTCCCAGGGGCGCCTTACGAGCAGTACTTC. Its translation is CASSLGVPGAPYEQYF.

This clone turned up a few times. The V gene is TRBV6-9, the J gene TRBJ1-4; D is possibly TRBD1 (5 bases). V lost 6 bases, J lost 0 bases, and 17 bases lay in between. CDR3 length: 17 amino acids. The germline V gene has CDR1 MNHGY and CDR2 SVAAGI. The CDR3 DNA is TGTGCCAGCAGCAATAACTCTCGGGGGGCAACTAATGAAAAACTGTTTTTT. It specifies CASSNNSRGATNEKLFF.

The chain links TRBV18 to TRBJ2-3, with 15 bases fitting TRBD2. This CDR3 has 19 amino acids. V shed 8 bases, J shed 2 bases, and the junction held 14 bases outside the gene matches. The germline gives CDR1 KGHSH, CDR2 LQKENI. The CDR3 bases are TGTGCCAGCGCTGCACCGGGACTAGCGGGGGGCCCAATCACAGATACGCAGTATTTT. Its translation is CASAAPGLAGGPITDTQYF.

The chain has TRBV19 and TRBJ2-7; 14 bases are shared with TRBD2. The V gene's germline CDR1 is LNHDA and CDR2 SQIVND (reference sequence). The CDR3 sequence is 15 residues long. Trimming took 6 bases from V and 7 from J; bases not matched to a gene: 8. The CDR3 nucleotides are TGTGCCAGTAGCGAGGGGACTAGCGGGGGAGAGGAGCAGTACTTC. Its protein is CASSEGTSGGEEQYF.

As DNA, the CDR3 is TGTGCCAGCAGCTTGAACAGGGCAGATACGCAGTATTTT. It is translated as CASSLNRADTQYF. The genes are TRBV7-9 and TRBJ2-3, with a weak D call TRBD1 (6 bases). V was clipped by 3 bases and J by 4 bases, with 8 bases between them. The length of the CDR3 is 13 residues. Looked up from germline, CDR1 is SEHNR and CDR2 is FQNEAQ (reference sequence).

This sequence joins TRBV27 and TRBJ1-2; D might be TRBD1 (5 bases). Trimming shortened V by 0 bases and J by 3 bases, and 8 bases separated the two germline ends. Germline lookup yields CDR1 MNHEY and CDR2 SMNVEV (reference sequence). CDR3 size: 14 residues. DNA of the CDR3: TGTGCCAGCAGTTTATCAGGGGTTTACTATGGCTACACCTTC. This codes for CASSLSGVYYGYTF.

The chain combines TRBV2 with TRBJ1-5; D not resolved. V was trimmed by 6 bases and J by 5 bases, leaving 11 bases between them. This CDR3 is built from 13 residues. Germline V lookup: CDR1 SNHLY, CDR2 FYNNEI. The chain's CDR3 is CASSSQHYQPQHF. DNA of the CDR3: TGTGCCAGCAGCTCACAGCATTATCAGCCCCAGCATTTT.

The V gene is TRBV5-1, the J gene TRBJ1-1; unclear D gene. Germline assignment: CDR1 SGHRS and CDR2 YFSETQ. The V and J ends lost 4 bases and 4 bases respectively, with 26 bases between them. The CDR3 extends over 18 amino acids. CDR3 sequence reads: CASSLDEFTLNFGTEAFF. For the CDR3, the DNA is TGCGCCAGCAGCCTGGACGAATTCACCCTGAACTTTGGCACTGAAGCTTTCTTT.

The chain's CDR3 is CASSSDSYGYTF. The CDR3 bases are TGTGCCAGTAGTTCAGACAGCTATGGCTACACCTTC. The chain recombines TRBV19 with TRBJ1-2, with D possibly being TRBD1 (5 bases). V dropped 5 bases and J dropped 4 bases, with 8 bases sitting between them. This CDR3 contains 12 residues. The germline CDR1 and CDR2 sequences are LNHDA and SQIVND (reference sequence).

This chain connects TRBV9 to TRBJ2-1; 10 nucleotides agree with TRBD2. The junction had 6 bases not matched to a gene; V was cut back by 3 bases and J by 0 bases. The CDR3 has 17 residues. Germline V gives CDR1 SGDLS, CDR2 YYNGEE. CDR3 loop: CASSAALAGSSYNEQFF. DNA for the CDR3: TGTGCCAGCAGCGCCGCACTAGCGGGGTCCTCCTACAATGAGCAGTTCTTC.

The rearrangement uses TRBV7-6 and TRBJ2-7, with 8 nucleotides matching TRBD1. J was trimmed by 3 bases and V by 5 bases; bases with no gene match: 6. The CDR3 runs to 14 residues. Germline lookup yields CDR1 SGHVS and CDR2 FNYEAQ. The CDR3 DNA sequence: TGTGCCAGCAGCCCCGGGACAGGAGGCTACGAGCAGTACTTC. It is translated as CASSPGTGGYEQYF.

This rearrangement joins TRBV5-1 to TRBJ2-1; TRBD2 aligns across 10 bases. The germline gives CDR1 SGHRS, CDR2 YFSETQ. After removal of 0 bases from V and 7 bases from J, the junction contained 4 bases not matched to a gene. The CDR3 spans 15 residues. CDR3: CASSLVLAGANEQFF. The DNA for the CDR3 is TGCGCCAGCAGCTTGGTCCTAGCGGGGGCGAATGAGCAGTTCTTC.

On this clone: One end of the junction fails to match germline, which may point to a read error. The chain combines TRBV5-5 with TRBJ1-5; tentative D call: TRBD1 (6 bases). The CDR3 covers 18 residues. Germline V lookup: CDR1 SGHKS, CDR2 YYEKEE (reference sequence). The CDR3 here is CASSLGGPDRYSNQPQHF. For the CDR3, the DNA is TGTGCCAGCAGTTTGGGAGGGCCAGACAGGTATAGCAATCAGCCCCAGCATTTT.

The V gene is TRBV4-3, the J gene TRBJ1-1, with D tentatively TRBD1 (6 bases). The CDR3 runs 14 residues. V was trimmed by 1 base and J by 5 bases, leaving 11 bases between them. Germline V gene data show CDR1 as LGHNA and CDR2 as YSLEER. CDR3 sequence (DNA): TGCGCCAGCAGCCAAGTACAGGGAGGGACTGAAGCTTTCTTT. Translated, it gives CASSQVQGGTEAFF.

This chain links TRBV27 with TRBJ1-1; maybe TRBD1 (6 bases). In germline, CDR1 is MNHEY, CDR2 SMNVEV (reference sequence). V gave up 5 bases and J gave up 4 bases, with 20 bases separating them. The CDR3 loop spans 16 amino acids. The chain's CDR3 is CASSLGYRDGTTEAFF. DNA of the CDR3: TGTGCCAGCAGTCTAGGATACAGGGATGGTACCACTGAAGCTTTCTTT.

This clone has only a few counts. The chain's CDR3 is CAWTGTEAFF. The CDR3 DNA reads as TGTGCCTGGACAGGCACTGAAGCTTTCTTT. The rearrangement joins TRBV30 to TRBJ1-1; D uncertain. CDR3 length equals 10 residues. V lost 4 bases and J lost 4, with 4 bases in between. From germline, CDR1 is GTSNPN and CDR2 SVGIG (reference sequence).

This clone was seen only a few times. The V and J genes are TRBV6-5 and TRBJ1-2; 7 bases match TRBD1. Germline trimming cut 5 bases from V and 8 bases from J; bases unmatched to any gene: 8. CDR3 length equals 13 residues. Germline V gives CDR1 MNHEY, CDR2 SVGAGI. DNA for the CDR3: TGTGCCAGCAGTGTAGACAGGGAATACGGCTACACCTTC. Its translation is CASSVDREYGYTF.

The gene calls are TRBV12-5 and TRBJ2-1, with a possible D match to TRBD2 (6 bases). V shed 6 bases and J shed 5 bases, with 17 bases lying between them. CDR1 LGHNT and CDR2 FRNRAP come from the germline V gene. The CDR3 consists of 15 residues. The CDR3 loop is CASGNGTRRHNEQFF. CDR3 DNA: TGTGCTAGTGGGAACGGGACTCGAAGACACAATGAGCAGTTCTTC. Using reference TRBV12-5 and TRBJ2-1 for the parts outside the CDR3, the full variable domain is DARVTQTPRHKVTEMGQEVTMRCQPILGHNTVFWYRQTMMQGLELLAYFRNRAPLDDSGMPKDRFSAEMPDATLATLKIQPSEPRDSAVYFCASGNGTRRHNEQFFGPGTRLTVL.

The chain joins TRBV29-1 to TRBJ1-3; 11 bases are a match to TRBD1. The ends lost 6 bases at V and 6 bases at J; junction bases unmatched: 1. The CDR3 length is 12 residues. Germline V lookup: CDR1 SQVTM, CDR2 ANQGSEA. CDR3 nucleotides: TGCAGCGTGGGACAGGGGGAAAACACCATATATTTT. Translating gives CSVGQGENTIYF. Full variable domain (missing parts from reference TRBV29-1 and TRBJ1-3): SAVISQKPSRDICQRGTSLTIQCQVDSQVTMMFWYRQQPGQSLTLIATANQGSEATYESGFVIDKFPISRPNLTFSTLTVSNMSPEDSSIYLCSVGQGENTIYFGEGSWLTVV.